This T cell receptor (beta chain) comes out of a study of shared T cell receptors in the human thymus. Repertoires were generated with immunoSEQ multiplex PCR, while TCRdb's copy carries only in-frame clones and drops some. The repertoire holds approximately 660,000 clones, with around nine tenths as singletons. V was shortened by 4 bases and J by 5 bases, with 15 bases between the two germline ends. CDR1 and CDR2 from the germline V gene are SGHRS and YFSETQ. The length of the CDR3 is 14 residues. This same sample was also part of a study on human thymus T cells. That paper states: Thymic resections from corrective heart surgery supplied the tissue.

The sequencing sample was made of thymocytes. The chain recombines TRBV5-1 with TRBJ1-2; D ambiguous. This receptor was identified in a boy in the first two years of life with a congenital heart defect. The CDR3 protein is CASSLGNPHYGYTF. In DNA form, the CDR3 reads TGCGCCAGCAGCCTCGGTAACCCGCATTATGGCTACACCTTC.